This TCR beta chain was sequenced in a study of T cells after yellow fever vaccination. In the study overall: Preparing low-cell-number fractions relied on SMART-Seq v4 Ultra Low Input.

This clonotype was recorded many times. Its antigen is unknown. Findings of the study overall: The booster response re-showed most primary clones: approximately 97% CD4, over 80% CD8.

The study made its TCR cDNA through 5'RACE template switching. That step introduced a universal primer site along with UMIs. In TCRdb, the 5' RACE reads were re-called with MiXCR into one record per CDR3 protein. The sample lists 200,000 to 300,000 distinct CDR3 sequences, approximately 6.3% occurring once. Trimming removed 4 bases from V and 4 bases from J, with 14 bases in between. This CDR3 comprises 14 residues. The V gene's germline CDR1 is DFQATT and CDR2 SNEGSKA (reference sequence). The receptor was derived from a man aged 30 to 45 who received the YFV17D yellow fever vaccine. The gene calls are TRBV20-1 and TRBJ2-1; D not certain. Here the sequenced sample was CD4+ T cells sorted from PBMCs, taken on the day of the yellow fever booster vaccination. The CDR3 coding sequence is TGCAGTGCTATAACCTTGACGTTTTACAATGAGCAGTTCTTC. This codes for CSAITLTFYNEQFF.